This T cell receptor (beta chain) is drawn from a study of vaccination and CD4 T cells after COVID-19. CDR3 length equals 13 residues. V shed 6 bases and J shed 5 bases, with 10 bases lying between them. The germline V gene has CDR1 MNHEY and CDR2 SMNVEV (reference sequence). TCRdb used MiXCR to reprocess the PCR reads, holding one entry per CDR3 protein. The data show about 15,000 distinct CDR3 sequences, with around 66% seen just once and 1% to 1.3% held by the top ten. This TCR was recovered from a human donor who had recovered from COVID-19. Material: CD4+ T cells from blood, obtained after SARS-CoV-2 vaccination. V gene TRBV27 combines with J gene TRBJ2-2, with a tentative D call TRBD1 (6 bases). CDR3 in DNA: TGTGCCAGCAGGTTACAGGGAACCGGGGAGCTGTTTTTT. This codes for CASRLQGTGELFF.